This is a list of T cell receptor beta chains from one sample in a study of T cells in Graves' hyperthyroidism and ophthalmopathy. TCRdb re-derived calls from the multiplex PCR reads in MiXCR, one entry per CDR3 protein. This sample has about 400,000 distinct CDR3 sequences; about 15% occur once, and the top ten carry roughly 19%. The sequenced sample consisted of blood. The receptors were sampled from a woman in her sixties or seventies with Graves' ophthalmopathy. The CDR3 runs from the conserved cysteine through the conserved F or W. The D gene is left open where the match is weak. Clone size is shown for a subset of rows, as once, few, many or a class of expanded clone.

j_call v_call clone_size d_call cdr3_length cdr3_nt cdr3_aa
TRBJ1-5 TRBV9 few TRBD1 16 TGTGCCAGCAGCGTAGGGGGACAGGGTAGCAATCAGCCCCAGCATTTT CASSVGGQGSNQPQHF
TRBJ2-5 TRBV7-9 - TRBD2 14 TGTGCCAGCAGCTTAGCGGCGGGGGGGGAGACCCAGTACTTC CASSLAAGGETQYF
TRBJ2-7 TRBV18 - TRBD2 13 TGTGCCAGCTCACCAGAGGTCTGGGGGGGGCAGTACTTC CASSPEVWGGQYF
TRBJ2-7 TRBV3-1 many - 15 TGTGCCAGCAGCCAAGCCCACGGGATTCAATACGAGCAGTACTTC CASSQAHGIQYEQYF
TRBJ1-1 TRBV6-1 - TRBD1 15 TGTGCCAGCAGAACCCAAGACAGGGAGGGCACTGAAGCTTTCTTT CASRTQDREGTEAFF
TRBJ1-5 TRBV12-3/TRBV12-4 - - 14 TGTGCCAGCAGTCCTGACACTCTCCGGCAGCCCCAGCATTTT CASSPDTLRQPQHF
TRBJ2-7 TRBV3-1 few - 14 TGTGCCAGCAGCCAAGGCCGTAGAGCCTACGAGCAGTACTTC CASSQGRRAYEQYF
TRBJ2-3 TRBV15 many TRBD2 16 TGTGCCACCAGCAGAGAACTAGCGGGAGGGGCAGATACGCAGTATTTT CATSRELAGGADTQYF
TRBJ2-5 TRBV3-1 many TRBD2 16 TGTGCCAGCAACCAGTACGGCGGGAGCCTCTCAGAGACCCAGTACTTC CASNQYGGSLSETQYF
TRBJ1-1 TRBV3-1 many - 15 TGTGCCAGCAGCCCCCCGGGACATACCAACACTGAAGCTTTCTTT CASSPPGHTNTEAFF
TRBJ2-1 TRBV14 many - 14 TGTGCCAGCAGCCACTCCCGGGCCATCAATGAGCAGTTCTTC CASSHSRAINEQFF
TRBJ2-2 TRBV11-2 once TRBD2 16 TGTGCCAGCAGCTCCAGACTAGCGGGGAGCACCGGGGAGCTGTTTTTT CASSSRLAGSTGELFF
TRBJ1-1 TRBV2 many - 13 TGTGCCAGCAGTGGACAGGCGAACACTGAAGCTTTCTTT CASSGQANTEAFF
TRBJ2-5 TRBV18 many - 14 TGTGCCAGCTCACCACCGTCTAGCCAAGAGACCCAGTACTTC CASSPPSSQETQYF
TRBJ2-7 TRBV7-9 - - 16 TGTGCCAGCAGCCCGATGGGGATCAGCGCCTCCTACGAGCAGTACTTC CASSPMGISASYEQYF
TRBJ1-5 TRBV20-1 many - 13 TGCAGTGCGGGAGGGAAAGGCCATCAGCCCCAGCATTTT CSAGGKGHQPQHF
TRBJ1-1 TRBV7-2 - - 13 TGTGCCAGCAGCCTCAGGTCTTTCGCTGAAGCTTTCTTT CASSLRSFAEAFF
TRBJ2-2 TRBV3-1 many - 12 TGTGCCAGCAGCCGCGGTGGCGGGGAGCTGTTTTTT CASSRGGGELFF
TRBJ2-2 TRBV3-1 many - 15 TGTGCCAGCAGCTCCCCGTTGGGACTCACCGGGGAGCTGTTTTTT CASSSPLGLTGELFF
TRBJ2-5 TRBV3-1 many TRBD1 14 TGTGCCAGCACGGCTTCAGGGGGCTCGGAGACCCAGTACTTC CASTASGGSETQYF
TRBJ2-4 TRBV7-3 - - 15 TGTGCCAGCAGCCCGATAAACCTAGCCAAAAACATTCAGTACTTC CASSPINLAKNIQYF
TRBJ2-1 TRBV5-6 many - 12 TGTGCCAGCAGCAAGAAGGGCGATGAGCAGTTCTTC CASSKKGDEQFF
TRBJ2-1 TRBV27 once TRBD2 14 TGTGCCAGCAGTTCCAGACTAGCGGACAATGAGCAGTTCTTC CASSSRLADNEQFF
TRBJ2-1 TRBV11-2 many - 15 TGTGCCAGCAGCCCCGGCGCGGGGATAGACAATGAGCAGTTCTTC CASSPGAGIDNEQFF
TRBJ2-5 TRBV20-1 many - 12 TGCACGTCGCTAGTAGGGGGGGAGACCCAGTACTTC CTSLVGGETQYF
TRBJ2-3 TRBV20-1 many TRBD1 15 TGCAGTGCTAACCGACGGGACAGGGTTACAGATACGCAGTATTTT CSANRRDRVTDTQYF
TRBJ2-1 TRBV29-1 few TRBD2 14 TGCAGCGTTCCCTCCCTAGCGGGAGGGCTTGAGCAGTTCTTC CSVPSLAGGLEQFF
TRBJ2-1 TRBV7-3 few - 16 TGTGCCAGCAGCTTAGGAGTCGGGGCGGGGCCTACTGAGCAGTTCTTC CASSLGVGAGPTEQFF
TRBJ1-4 TRBV13 many - 14 TGTGCCAGCAGCGCCTGGACAAGGGGTGAAAAACTGTTTTTT CASSAWTRGEKLFF
TRBJ1-1 TRBV28 many - 13 TGTGCCAGCAGTTCACCGGGGAGGCCTGAAGCTTTCTTT CASSSPGRPEAFF
TRBJ2-1 TRBV7-8 many - 13 TGTGCCAGCAGTTCATCGCGTGGGGACGAGCAGTTCTTC CASSSSRGDEQFF
TRBJ2-1 TRBV6-2/TRBV6-3 many TRBD2 16 TGTGCCAGCAGTTACCCCACTAGCGCTGGAGGTCATGAGCAGTTCTTC CASSYPTSAGGHEQFF
TRBJ2-2 TRBV6-1 few - 14 TGTGCCAGCAGTGCCGTGGATATTACCGGGGAGCTGTTTTTT CASSAVDITGELFF
TRBJ1-5 TRBV10-3 - - 13 TGTGCCATCAGTGCTGTGAGCAATCAGCCCCAGCATTTT CAISAVSNQPQHF
TRBJ1-5 TRBV20-1 few TRBD1 15 TGCAGTACTAGAGATCCCCAGGGGGTAGGTCAGCCCCAGCATTTT CSTRDPQGVGQPQHF
TRBJ1-5 TRBV20-1 - - 13 TGCAGTGCCGCTCCAGGCAGCAATCAGCCCCAGCATTTT CSAAPGSNQPQHF
TRBJ2-7 TRBV5-1 many - 16 TGCGCCAGCAGCCCCGTCCAGGCGGCCGTGGGGGGCGAGCAGTACTTC CASSPVQAAVGGEQYF
TRBJ1-3 TRBV6-5 few TRBD1 16 TGTGCCAGCAGTTTTCAGGGGGGTGGCTCTGGAAACACCATATATTTT CASSFQGGGSGNTIYF
TRBJ2-7 TRBV25-1 - - 13 TGTGCCAGCAGCAGGGGCAACTCCTACGAGCAGTACTTC CASSRGNSYEQYF
TRBJ1-5 TRBV12-3/TRBV12-4 many - 15 TGTGCCAGCAGTTTAGGGAGTCAGAGGAATCAGCCCCAGCATTTT CASSLGSQRNQPQHF
TRBJ2-7 TRBV5-1 many - 14 TGCGCCAGCAGCATACAGGGAGTTGTGGACGAGCAGTACTTC CASSIQGVVDEQYF
TRBJ2-3 TRBV20-1 many TRBD2 14 TGCAGTGCTGACAGAGCGGGGGGGGAAGATACGCAGTATTTT CSADRAGGEDTQYF
TRBJ2-7 TRBV6-1 - - 13 TGTGCCACCCAAAGGGGGAGCGGGTACGAGCAGTACTTC CATQRGSGYEQYF
TRBJ2-5 TRBV20-1 many TRBD1 15 TGCAGTGCTAGGGATAGGACAGGGGGCTCAGAGACCCAGTACTTC CSARDRTGGSETQYF